This T cell receptor (beta chain) was recorded in a study of T cells after yellow fever vaccination. It was through 5'RACE template switching that TCR cDNA was made, with a universal primer site and UMIs added. From the 5' RACE reads, TCRdb called clonotypes with MiXCR, one entry per CDR3 protein. This sample yields about 13,000 distinct CDR3 sequences, of which more than 4.5% are seen a single time; 51% belongs to the top ten. Study-level results: Sorted repertoires could include abundant contaminating clonotypes from bulk cells. The secondary response showed a weaker magnitude and a faster peak, day 5 versus 15. Post-booster repertoires contained most primary-vaccination clones again (roughly 96% CD4, about 90% CD8).

This clonotype was counted at least ten times. This receptor was identified in a man aged 30 to 39 who received the YFV17D yellow fever vaccine. The material sequenced was PBMCs, either bulk or a sorted T-cell subset (CD4+, CD8+, memory, or dextramer-sorted; not recorded which), taken 45 days after the yellow fever booster vaccination.

The CDR3 is CASSEPGTRYNEQFF. In DNA, the CDR3 is TGTGCCAGCAGTGAGCCCGGGACGCGGTACAATGAGCAGTTCTTC. The V and J genes are TRBV25-1 and TRBJ2-1; D possibly matches TRBD1 or TRBD2 (5 bases each). CDR3 size: 15 residues. Germline lookup yields CDR1 MGHDK and CDR2 SYGVNS. Trimming shortened V by 3 bases and J by 4 bases, and 13 bases separated the two germline ends.